The 18 T cell receptor beta chains presented below share a single source sample, sequenced in a study of relationships among human T cell subsets. Anti-CD294 bead selection, following depletion of CD4+CD56+ natural killer T cells, yielded the Th2 cells. TCR alpha and beta CDR3s were amplified from mRNA by semiquantitative ARM-PCR. Exponential amplification used communal superprimers after tagged nested gene-specific primers in ARM-PCR. TCRdb re-analysed the multiplex PCR reads in MiXCR, keeping a single row per CDR3 protein. The repertoire holds approximately 4,000 distinct CDR3 sequences, with about 51% as singletons. The specimen sequenced was CD4+ Th2 cells sorted from blood. These TCRs come from a man aged 40-49 years in good health.

A few counts support this clonotype. The chain joins TRBV5-1 to TRBJ2-1; D remains unclear. Germline assignment: CDR1 SGHRS and CDR2 YFSETQ. V lost 0 bases, J lost 10 bases, and 14 bases lay in between. The CDR3 length is 14 residues. CDR3 bases: TGCGCCAGCAGCTTGGAAGGCCCCCCGCCGGAGCAGTTCTTC. Residues: CASSLEGPPPEQFF.

The chain couples TRBV7-6 to TRBJ1-5, with D maybe TRBD1 (6 bases). The CDR3 covers 13 residues. The V end was cut by 8 bases, the J end by 7 bases, with 15 bases between. The V gene's germline CDR1 is SGHVS and CDR2 FNYEAQ. The CDR3 loop reads CASAGGPEQPQHF. CDR3 nucleotide sequence: TGTGCCAGCGCGGGGGGGCCAGAACAGCCCCAGCATTTT.

The V gene is TRBV27, the J gene TRBJ2-7; D assignment may be TRBD1 or TRBD2 (5 bases each). This CDR3 has 14 residues. The V end lost 5 bases, the J end lost 2 bases, and 13 bases lay between the germline ends. The germline gives CDR1 MNHEY, CDR2 SMNVEV (reference sequence). CDR3 sequence (DNA): TGTGCCAGCAGTCCCGGGACCCCTGCCTACGAGCAGTACTTC. Translated, it gives CASSPGTPAYEQYF.

This chain connects TRBV11-1 to TRBJ2-3, with 8 bases lining up with TRBD1. V was clipped by 4 bases and J by 0 bases; unmatched bases: 3. This CDR3 spans 15 amino acids. Germline V lookup: CDR1 SGHAT, CDR2 FQDESV (reference sequence). The CDR3 DNA sequence: TGTGCCAGCAGCTCTGGGACAGGTAGCACAGATACGCAGTATTTT. Translated: CASSSGTGSTDTQYF.

The chain uses TRBV20-1 and TRBJ2-7; D is unresolved. V was pared by 7 bases and J by 6 bases, with 13 bases between. This CDR3 region has 11 residues. Germline CDR1 reads DFQATT; CDR2 reads SNEGSKA (reference sequence). For the CDR3, the DNA is TGCAGTGTAAGGCCGCGGAGCGAGCAGTACTTC. Its translation is CSVRPRSEQYF.

This clonotype was picked up a small number of times. The genes are TRBV6-6 and TRBJ1-3; a possible D gene is TRBD1 (6 bases). This CDR3 is built from 17 residues. Germline lookup yields CDR1 MNHNY and CDR2 SVGAGI (reference sequence). Trimming cost V 4 bases and J 0 bases, with 16 bases left between them. Here the CDR3 DNA reads TGTGCCAGCAGTTCGCAGGGGCGGGATCTCTCTGGAAACACCATATATTTT. It codes for CASSSQGRDLSGNTIYF.

The V call is TRBV10-3, the J call TRBJ2-3; TRBD2 matches 9 bases. The CDR3 contains 14 residues. Germline V gene data show CDR1 as ENHRY and CDR2 as SYGVKD. Germline trimming cut 6 bases from V and 3 bases from J; bases unmatched to any gene: 4. CDR3 protein: CAIRAGGGTDTQYF. In DNA form, the CDR3 reads TGTGCCATCAGAGCGGGAGGTGGGACAGATACGCAGTATTTT.

The sample holds a few counts of this clonotype. This chain connects TRBV11-2 to TRBJ2-7; TRBD2 matches at 9 bases. J lost 2 bases, V lost 5 bases, and 7 bases had no gene match. The CDR3 length is 15 residues. From germline, CDR1 is SGHAT and CDR2 FQNNGV. CDR3 in amino acids: CASSRPGLAPYEQYF. The CDR3 DNA reads as TGTGCCAGCAGCCGACCGGGACTAGCACCCTACGAGCAGTACTTC.

This clonotype is categorized as large. The CDR3 protein is CASSLKGGPDTQYF. The CDR3 nucleotides are TGTGCCAGCAGCTTAAAGGGGGGTCCAGATACGCAGTATTTT. This chain connects TRBV7-9 to TRBJ2-3; D may match TRBD1 or TRBD2 (6 bases each). The V and J ends lost 2 bases and 4 bases respectively, with 10 bases between them. CDR1 SEHNR and CDR2 FQNEAQ come from the germline V gene (reference sequence). The CDR3 has 14 amino acids.

CDR3 loop: CASSLQGADTEAFF. The CDR3 nucleotides are TGCGCCAGCAGTCTACAGGGGGCGGACACTGAAGCTTTCTTT. The J gene is TRBJ1-1, the V gene TRBV10-2, with 9 bases identical to TRBD1. This CDR3 is built from 14 residues. Germline V CDR1 and CDR2: WSHSY, SAAADI. V gave up 5 bases and J gave up 3 bases; unmatched junction bases: 4.

The chain has TRBV13 and TRBJ2-3; D remains unclear. Germline loops: CDR1 PRHDT, CDR2 FYEKMQ (reference sequence). V was clipped by 5 bases and J by 6 bases, with 12 bases between them. This CDR3 is 13 amino acids long. CDR3 nucleotide sequence: TGTGCCAGCAGCCATCCGAGTACGGATACGCAGTATTTT. Protein sequence: CASSHPSTDTQYF.

This rearrangement joins TRBV6-2 or TRBV6-3 to TRBJ1-5; a possible D gene is TRBD1 (5 bases). Trimming cost V 5 bases and J 7 bases, with 18 bases left between them. Germline values: CDR1 MNHEY, CDR2 SVGEGT. The length of the CDR3 is 15 residues. CDR3 nucleotides: TGTGCCAGCAGTCTCCTGGGGGGGAGTAGCCAGCCCCAGCATTTT. It specifies CASSLLGGSSQPQHF.

The CDR3 loop is CSARAGGETQYF. CDR3 DNA: TGCAGTGCTAGGGCAGGGGGGGAGACCCAGTACTTC. This chain joins TRBV20-1 and TRBJ2-5; D possibly corresponds to TRBD1 (7 bases). Germline values: CDR1 DFQATT, CDR2 SNEGSKA (reference sequence). The CDR3 contains 12 residues. V lost 3 bases and J lost 5, with 10 bases in between.

The CDR3 DNA is TGTGCCAGCAGGGTAACAGCCGATAATTCACCCCTCCACTTT. Protein product: CASRVTADNSPLHF. V usage is TRBV6-1 and J usage is TRBJ1-6, with D uncertain. Trimming took off 6 bases at V and 5 bases at J, with 11 bases between the two ends. The CDR3 spans 14 residues. Per germline, CDR1 MNHNS and CDR2 SASEGT.

This clonotype was seen more than once but under ten times. V gene TRBV13 combines with J gene TRBJ2-3, with TRBD1 as a possible D gene (5 bases). The germline gives CDR1 PRHDT, CDR2 FYEKMQ (reference sequence). The length of the CDR3 is 11 residues. Trimming removed 8 bases from V and 4 bases from J, with 7 bases in between. CDR3 in amino acids: CASSRADTQYF. CDR3 DNA sequence: TGTGCCAGCTCCAGGGCAGATACGCAGTATTTT.

As to this clonotype: Mismatch with germline at one junction end may stem from a read error. V gene TRBV30 combines with J gene TRBJ2-7, with TRBD2 as a possible D gene (6 bases). The CDR3 spans 13 residues. Germline CDR1 and CDR2: GTSNPN and SVGIG (reference sequence). The CDR3 coding sequence is TGTGCCTGGAGTGACGGGAGCTCCTGCGAGCAGTACTTC. It translates to CAWSDGSSCEQYF. Full variable domain (rest looked up from reference TRBV30 and TRBJ2-7): SQTIHQWPATLVQPVGSPLSLECTVEGTSNPNLYWYRQAAGRGLQLLFYSVGIGQISSEVPQNLSASRPQDRQFILSSKKLLLSDSGFYLCAWSDGSSCEQYFGPGTRLTVT.

J is TRBJ1-5 and V is TRBV12-3 or TRBV12-4; 7 bases are shared with TRBD1. V was clipped by 3 bases and J by 2 bases; unmatched bases: 4. The CDR3 consists of 15 residues. CDR3 in DNA: TGTGCCAGCAGTTTGACAGGGTGGCGCAATCAGCCCCAGCATTTT. Its protein is CASSLTGWRNQPQHF.

This clonotype was seen a single time. V and J are TRBV29-1 and TRBJ2-3; D perhaps matches TRBD2 (6 bases). Between the trimmed V and J ends, which lost 3 bases and 1 base, there was a span of 14 bases. The CDR3 has 15 residues. CDR1 SQVTM and CDR2 ANQGSEA come from the germline V gene. CDR3 nucleotide sequence: TGCAGCGTTGAGATTGAGGCGGGACGCACAGATACGCAGTATTTT. Encoded protein: CSVEIEAGRTDTQYF.